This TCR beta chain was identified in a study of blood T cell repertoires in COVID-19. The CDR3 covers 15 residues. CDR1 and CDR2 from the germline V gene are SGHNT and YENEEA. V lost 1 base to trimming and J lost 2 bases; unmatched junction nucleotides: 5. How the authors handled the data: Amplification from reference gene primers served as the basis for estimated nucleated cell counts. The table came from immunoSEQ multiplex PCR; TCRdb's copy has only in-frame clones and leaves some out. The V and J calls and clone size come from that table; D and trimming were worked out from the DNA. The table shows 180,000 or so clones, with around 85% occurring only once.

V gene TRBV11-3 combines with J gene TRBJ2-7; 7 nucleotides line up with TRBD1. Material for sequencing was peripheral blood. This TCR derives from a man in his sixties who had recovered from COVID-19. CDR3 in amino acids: CASSLGTGAPYEQYF. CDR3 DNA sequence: TGTGCCAGCAGCTTAGGGACAGGAGCCCCCTACGAGCAGTACTTC.